The clone carrying this TCR beta chain was seen a single time. Naive CD8 cells were CD45RO-negative, positively selected for CCR7, excluding terminally differentiated effector memory CD45RA+ cells. This sample stems from a study of shared clonotypes between healthy human individuals. The data were produced by immunoSEQ multiplex PCR, yet TCRdb's version contains in-frame clones alone and is incomplete. The table includes roughly 650,000 clones, 95% to 96% detected once. The sequence derives from a woman aged 25 to 39 in good health. Specimen: naive CD8+ T cells sorted from blood.

The CDR3 is CASSLDPNSGNTIYF. The CDR3 DNA sequence: TGTGCCAGCAGTTTAGACCCCAACTCTGGAAACACCATATATTTT. This rearrangement joins TRBV27 to TRBJ1-3; D remains unclear. CDR1 is MNHEY and CDR2 is SMNVEV in the germline V gene (reference sequence). V lost 2 bases to trimming and J lost 0 bases, with 8 bases between them. The CDR3 runs 15 residues.